This is a list of T cell receptor beta chains from one sample in a study of T cells in Graves' hyperthyroidism and ophthalmopathy. TCRdb fed the multiplex PCR reads into MiXCR, producing one record per CDR3 protein. The sample shows fewer than 450,000 distinct CDR3 sequences, about 15% of them seen only once. Sample: blood. These receptors were collected from a woman under 40 with Graves' hyperthyroidism that later progressed to Graves' ophthalmopathy. Each CDR3 is given without its conserved first and last residue. The D gene is left open where the match is weak. Some rows have no size entry. The others give once, few or many, or a class for an expanded clone.

j_gene | len | abundance | v_gene | d_gene | CDR3aa
TRBJ2-2 | 9 | many | TRBV2 | . | AGSNTGELF
TRBJ1-4 | 16 | few | TRBV15 | . | ATSRDLPRRATNEKLF
TRBJ2-1 | 10 | many | TRBV28 | TRBD1 | ATKTGGNEQF
TRBJ1-4 | 11 | many | TRBV28 | . | ATRVGAREKLF
TRBJ1-2 | 11 | . | TRBV19 | . | ASSYDTARGYT
TRBJ2-1 | 12 | many | TRBV11-3 | TRBD1 | ASNRQGKGDEQF
TRBJ2-4 | 9 | few | TRBV10-2 | . | ASREGDWGY
TRBJ2-5 | 12 | many | TRBV28 | . | ASTSVGVQETQY
TRBJ2-1 | 14 | many | TRBV5-1 | TRBD1 | ASSSETGGVRSEQF
TRBJ2-1 | 12 | many | TRBV15 | . | ATSRADLMAEQF
TRBJ2-1 | 17 | many | TRBV27 | TRBD2 | ASSLATSGIIRTGNEQF
TRBJ1-2 | 12 | . | TRBV4-1 | . | ASSRTGDGGGYT
TRBJ1-6 | 11 | many | TRBV2 | . | ASTGADNSPLH
TRBJ2-2 | 14 | . | TRBV12-3/TRBV12-4 | TRBD2 | ASSSPAGGGPGELF
TRBJ1-1 | 11 | few | TRBV18 | . | ASSPAGNTEAF
TRBJ1-1 | 13 | . | TRBV2 | TRBD1 | ASSDRQGPHTEAF
TRBJ1-4 | 12 | few | TRBV5-8 | . | ASSLGGGTEKLF
TRBJ2-3 | 14 | . | TRBV7-9 | . | ASSSLQGGSTDTQY
TRBJ1-5 | 13 | . | TRBV3-1 | TRBD1 | ASSQGTGISKPQH
TRBJ1-1 | 15 | . | TRBV15 | TRBD1 | ATSRGLGIGGGTEAF
TRBJ1-1 | 12 | many | TRBV6-1 | . | ASSWGKENTEAF
TRBJ1-2 | 15 | few | TRBV5-1 | . | ASSLGISATTNYGYT
TRBJ2-1 | 15 | few | TRBV7-2 | . | ASSLIGRVRVYNEQF
TRBJ2-5 | 14 | . | TRBV5-6 | . | ASSLLTGRYQETQY
TRBJ2-3 | 15 | few | TRBV2 | . | ASSESFQTGGTDTQY
TRBJ2-5 | 12 | many | TRBV12-3/TRBV12-4 | TRBD2 | ASTPGGAQETQY
TRBJ2-7 | 15 | many | TRBV27 | TRBD1 | ASSFGIGGAGGNEQY
TRBJ2-5 | 15 | . | TRBV6-1 | TRBD2 | ASSAVGTSGDQETQY
TRBJ2-7 | 12 | . | TRBV10-3 | TRBD1 | AISVGGTGVEQY
TRBJ2-1 | 14 | . | TRBV28 | TRBD2 | ASSSRLAGDLDEQF
TRBJ2-3 | 13 | many | TRBV19 | . | ASSIVPGQLDTQY
TRBJ2-7 | 10 | . | TRBV30 | . | AWSVLDYEQY
TRBJ2-7 | 11 | many | TRBV5-8 | TRBD1 | ASSRQGVHEQY
TRBJ1-2 | 14 | . | TRBV28 | . | ASSLRSGWGFYGYT
TRBJ2-1 | 13 | many | TRBV20-1 | TRBD1 | SAFNPGQEGNEQF
TRBJ1-1 | 12 | many | TRBV19 | . | ASMISGVYTEAF
TRBJ2-2 | 15 | . | TRBV7-9 | TRBD1 | ASSSWTGTGRPGELF
TRBJ2-1 | 12 | . | TRBV7-3 | TRBD1 | ASSVWTGYNEQF
TRBJ1-4 | 15 | few | TRBV5-1 | . | ASSLDPGPPPNEKLF
TRBJ1-4 | 13 | many | TRBV3-1 | . | ASSRKGDRPGKLF
TRBJ1-2 | 13 | many | TRBV7-9 | . | ASSLSGTSNYGYT
TRBJ2-1 | 13 | . | TRBV14 | TRBD2 | ASSPGTSTRGEQF
TRBJ1-2 | 10 | few | TRBV30 | . | AWSVSFYGYT
TRBJ2-5 | 12 | . | TRBV12-5 | TRBD1 | ASGFRTGLETQY
TRBJ2-4 | 11 | few | TRBV6-1 | . | ASSQSPVGIQY
TRBJ2-7 | 15 | few | TRBV25-1 | . | ASSESIHHPSPYEQY